This T cell receptor (beta chain) was retrieved from a study of blood T cell repertoires in COVID-19. Study-level information: COVID-19 samples collected from the United States, Italy and Spain covered acute and convalescent phases. In each case, the material was cDNA or gDNA derived from T cells, B-cell-depleted T cells, or PBMCs.

In the authors' workflow: Estimation of nucleated cell counts was performed using reference gene primer amplification. Repertoires were generated with immunoSEQ multiplex PCR, while TCRdb's copy carries only in-frame clones and drops some. V and J calls and clone size are copied from that table; D and trimming were computed from the DNA. The sample lists more than 50,000 clones; approximately 91% were seen once. Germline V gene data show CDR1 as SGDLS and CDR2 as YYNGEE. Trimming cost V 0 bases and J 2 bases; bases outside gene matches: 7. This CDR3 is 17 amino acids long. The TCR comes from a human donor in a cohort sampled during active COVID-19. The sequencing sample was made of peripheral blood. This chain uses TRBV9 with TRBJ1-5; 8 positions agree with TRBD1. CDR3 residues: CASSVGSGGGGNQPQHF. CDR3 nucleotide sequence: TGTGCCAGCAGCGTAGGGTCAGGGGGCGGGGGCAATCAGCCCCAGCATTTT. The complete variable domain, with remaining parts taken from reference TRBV9 and TRBJ1-5, reads DSGVTQTPKHLITATGQRVTLRCSPRSGDLSVYWYQQSLDQGLQFLIQYYNGEERAKGNILERFSAQQFPDLHSELNLSSLELGDSALYFCASSVGSGGGGNQPQHFGDGTRLSIL.